This paragraph covers one T cell receptor beta chain sequence. The CDR3 sequence is 12 residues long. The V segment lost 11 bases and the J segment 3 bases; nucleotides outside the gene matches: 2. The germline V gene encodes CDR1 MDHEN and CDR2 SYDVKM. TCRdb's copy holds only in-frame clones and misses some; the assay was immunoSEQ multiplex PCR. The sample records some 310,000 clones, around 89% being singletons. This record comes from a study of blood T cell repertoires in COVID-19. The receptor comes from a woman aged 35 to 49 with COVID-19, enrolled during active disease. The sample was peripheral blood. The rearrangement joins TRBV28 to TRBJ1-5, with 9 bases that match TRBD1. Here the CDR3 reads CAAQGANQPQHF. The CDR3 DNA sequence: TGTGCCGCACAGGGGGCCAATCAGCCCCAGCATTTT.